The source of this T cell receptor (beta chain) is a study of regulatory T cells in long-lasting Graves disease. V gave up 2 bases and J gave up 4 bases; unmatched junction bases: 18. This CDR3 is built from 19 residues. Building of the TCR beta libraries involved iRepertoire HTBI primers and Arm-PCR of CDR3 regions. One entry per CDR3 protein results from TCRdb running MiXCR on the multiplex PCR reads. The table records 250,000 or so distinct CDR3 sequences, 15% to 20% of them present only once. This clonotype was counted ten times or more. As to time point: newly diagnosed GD, antithyroid drugs for less than 3 months. Following extraction of RNA from PBMCs, that RNA was used to make the TCR library. These records were also assigned to another study, of T cells in Graves' hyperthyroidism and ophthalmopathy.

The clonotype was recovered from a woman younger than 45 with Graves disease. The source material was peripheral blood mononuclear cells (PBMCs), sampled at new diagnosis, from a patient treated with antithyroid drugs. This chain links TRBV12-3 or TRBV12-4 with TRBJ1-2; 8 nucleotides align to TRBD1. The CDR3 DNA sequence: TGTGCCAGCAGTTTAACTTGGGGGAGACAGGGGATGCGAAGCTATGGCTACACCTTC. Translation: CASSLTWGRQGMRSYGYTF.